Sequencing of this TCR beta chain was carried out in a study of tumor and adjacent non-tumor tissue in lung cancer. Looking at the study overall: Stage I to III disease affected 9 to 10 men and 5 women aged roughly 31 to 85.

Overall study results and limits: Tumor TCR diversity, when higher, was linked to shorter survival.

This clonotype was observed at least ten times. Its specificity is unknown. The library came from three nested PCR rounds adapted from ARM-PCR protocols. TCRdb called the multiplex PCR reads again in MiXCR, with one record for every CDR3 protein. The sample comprises approximately 47,000 distinct CDR3 sequences, under 75% of which are singletons, and over 25% rests with the top ten. This sample's RNA came from whole unsorted tissue. The normal lung tissue was taken more than 3 cm from the tumor edge. The sample comprised distant non-tumor lung tissue. The receptor was derived from a woman aged 70 to 79 with non-small cell lung cancer.

The CDR3 is CASSDHTGFFIFLHF. The CDR3 DNA reads TGTGCCAGCAGTGACCACACTGGATTCTTTATTTTCCTCCACTTT. The chain uses TRBV6-1 and TRBJ1-6, with D uncertain. Trimming shortened V by 3 bases and J by 15 bases, and 21 bases separated the two germline ends. The length of the CDR3 is 15 residues. CDR1 is MNHNS, CDR2 SASEGT, per germline.